This T cell receptor (beta chain) came from a study of metastatic and nonmetastatic thyroid tumors. Study background: Where malignant and benign thyroid patients were concerned, repertoires were compared across blood and tumor or nodule tissue. Study observations and caveats: Reported TCR beta diversity, measured in blood and tumor, was significantly higher for malignant thyroid tumors than for benign nodules.

The table lists this clone with many counts. What it binds is not known. Before thyroid surgery, none of the patients had received any treatment. From the PCR reads, TCRdb re-called clones with MiXCR. The data contain about 22,000 clones, more than 20% of them singletons. This clonotype originated in a male donor with papillary thyroid cancer or a benign thyroid nodule (not recorded which). Some clones in this sample may be carry-over from other donors' samples. The sample comprised blood.

This chain's CDR3 is CASSPMGEPAETQYF. CDR3 coding DNA: TGTGCCAGCAGCCCCATGGGGGAGCCGGCCGAGACCCAGTACTTC. This chain links TRBV3-1 with TRBJ2-5; either TRBD1 or TRBD2 may fit D (5 bases each). Trimming removed 4 bases from V and 5 bases from J, with 17 bases in between. Germline V CDR1 and CDR2: LGHDT, YNNKEL (reference sequence). The CDR3 spans 15 residues.